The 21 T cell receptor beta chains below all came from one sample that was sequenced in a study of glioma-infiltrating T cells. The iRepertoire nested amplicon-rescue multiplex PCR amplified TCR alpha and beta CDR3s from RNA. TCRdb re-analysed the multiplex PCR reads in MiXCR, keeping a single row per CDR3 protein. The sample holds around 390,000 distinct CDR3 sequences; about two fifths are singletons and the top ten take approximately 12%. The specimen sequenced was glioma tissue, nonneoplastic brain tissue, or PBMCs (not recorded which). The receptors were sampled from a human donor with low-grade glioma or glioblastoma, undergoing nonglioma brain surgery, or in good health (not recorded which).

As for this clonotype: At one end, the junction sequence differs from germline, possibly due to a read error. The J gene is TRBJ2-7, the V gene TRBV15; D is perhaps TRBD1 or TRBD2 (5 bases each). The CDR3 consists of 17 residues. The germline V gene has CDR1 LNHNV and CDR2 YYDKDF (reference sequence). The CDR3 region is CATIRSAWTPGSYEQYF. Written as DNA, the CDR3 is TGTGCCACCATCAGATCCGCCTGGACACCGGGGTCCTACGAGCAGTACTTC.

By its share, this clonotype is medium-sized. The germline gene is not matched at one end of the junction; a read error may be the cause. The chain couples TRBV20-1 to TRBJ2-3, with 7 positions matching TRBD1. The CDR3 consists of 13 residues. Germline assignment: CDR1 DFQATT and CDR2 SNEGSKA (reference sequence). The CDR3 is CSAPEDGTATQYF. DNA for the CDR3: TGCAGTGCTCCGGAGGATGGGACAGCTACGCAGTATTTT.

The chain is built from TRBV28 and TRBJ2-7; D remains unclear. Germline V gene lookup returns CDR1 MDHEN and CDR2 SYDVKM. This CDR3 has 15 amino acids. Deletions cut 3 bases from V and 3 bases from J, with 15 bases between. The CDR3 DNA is TGTGCCAGCAGTTTTTCATTTTCCAGAGACTACGAGCAGTACTTC. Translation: CASSFSFSRDYEQYF.

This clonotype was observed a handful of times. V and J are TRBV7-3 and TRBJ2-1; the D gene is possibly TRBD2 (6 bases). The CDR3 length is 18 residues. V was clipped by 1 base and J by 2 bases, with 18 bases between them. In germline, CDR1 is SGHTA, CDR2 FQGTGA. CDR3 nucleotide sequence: TGTGCCAGCAGCTTAAATATCCCGGGACTTTCAACCTACAATGAGCAGTTCTTC. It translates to CASSLNIPGLSTYNEQFF.

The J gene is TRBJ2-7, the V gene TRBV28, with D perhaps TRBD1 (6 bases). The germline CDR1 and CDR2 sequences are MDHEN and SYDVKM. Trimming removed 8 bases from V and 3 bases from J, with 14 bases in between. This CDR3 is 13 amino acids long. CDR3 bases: TGTGCCAGCGGGTTGGACAGACTCTACGAGCAGTACTTC. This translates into CASGLDRLYEQYF.

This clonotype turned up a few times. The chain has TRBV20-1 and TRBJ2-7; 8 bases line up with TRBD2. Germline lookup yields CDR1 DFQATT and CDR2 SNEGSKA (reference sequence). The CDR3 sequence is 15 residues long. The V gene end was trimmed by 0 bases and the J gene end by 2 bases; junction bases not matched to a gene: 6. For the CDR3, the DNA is TGCAGTGCTAGAGATCCGGGAGGGTGGACCTACGAGCAGTACTTC. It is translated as CSARDPGGWTYEQYF.

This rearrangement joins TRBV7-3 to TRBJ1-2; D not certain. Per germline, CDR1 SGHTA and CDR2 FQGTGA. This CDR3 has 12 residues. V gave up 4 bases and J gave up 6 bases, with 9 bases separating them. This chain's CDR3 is CASSSAVDGYTF. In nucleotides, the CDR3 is TGTGCCAGCAGCTCCGCAGTCGATGGCTACACCTTC.

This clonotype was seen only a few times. The CDR3 protein is CSALGTGGSDTQYF. The CDR3 region has the DNA TGCAGTGCACTTGGGACAGGGGGTTCAGATACGCAGTATTTT. V and J are TRBV20-1 and TRBJ2-3; 11 bases align to TRBD1. The CDR3 consists of 14 residues. J gave up 4 bases and V 6 bases, and 6 bases lay outside the gene matches. Germline assignment: CDR1 DFQATT and CDR2 SNEGSKA (reference sequence).

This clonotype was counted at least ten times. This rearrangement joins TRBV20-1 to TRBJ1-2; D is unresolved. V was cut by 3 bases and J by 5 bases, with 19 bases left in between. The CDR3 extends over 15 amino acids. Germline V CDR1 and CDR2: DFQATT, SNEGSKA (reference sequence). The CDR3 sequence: CSASGDSGLWYGYTF. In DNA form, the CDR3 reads TGCAGTGCTAGTGGTGATTCTGGGTTATGGTATGGCTACACCTTC.

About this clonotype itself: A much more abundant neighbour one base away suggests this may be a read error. This CDR3 reads CASSLAAGTSRYNEQFF. DNA of the CDR3: TGTGCCAGCAGTCTAGCCGCCGGGACTAGCCGTTACAATGAGCAGTTCTTC. This sequence joins TRBV28 and TRBJ2-1, with 9 bases identical to TRBD2. V was clipped by 5 bases and J by 4 bases; unmatched bases: 12. The length of the CDR3 is 17 residues. CDR1 MDHEN and CDR2 SYDVKM come from the germline V gene. The variable domain in full, completed from reference TRBV28 and TRBJ2-1, reads DVKVTQSSRYLVKRTGEKVFLECVQDMDHENMFWYRQDPGLGLRLIYFSYDVKMKEKGDIPEGYSVSREKKERFSLILESASTNQTSMYLCASSLAAGTSRYNEQFFGPGTRLTVL.

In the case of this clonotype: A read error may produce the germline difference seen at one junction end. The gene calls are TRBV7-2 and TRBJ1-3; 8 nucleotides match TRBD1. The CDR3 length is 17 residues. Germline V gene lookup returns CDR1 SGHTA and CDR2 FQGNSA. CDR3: CASSQVNRGTEGNAIYF. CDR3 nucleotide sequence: TGTGCCAGCAGCCAGGTGAACAGGGGGACGGAAGGAAACGCCATATATTTT.

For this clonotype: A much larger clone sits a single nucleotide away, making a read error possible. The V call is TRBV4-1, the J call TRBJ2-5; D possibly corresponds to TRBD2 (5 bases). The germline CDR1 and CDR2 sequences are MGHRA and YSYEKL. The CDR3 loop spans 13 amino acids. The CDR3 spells CTSSQDSGETQYF. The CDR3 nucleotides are TGCACCAGCAGCCAAGATTCGGGGGAGACCCAGTACTTC.

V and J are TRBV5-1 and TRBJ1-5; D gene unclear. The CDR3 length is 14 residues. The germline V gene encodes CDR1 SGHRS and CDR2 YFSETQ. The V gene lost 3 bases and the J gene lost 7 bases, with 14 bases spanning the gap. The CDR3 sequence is CASSYFPGGQPQHF. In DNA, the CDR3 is TGCGCCAGCAGCTATTTCCCAGGCGGACAGCCCCAGCATTTT.

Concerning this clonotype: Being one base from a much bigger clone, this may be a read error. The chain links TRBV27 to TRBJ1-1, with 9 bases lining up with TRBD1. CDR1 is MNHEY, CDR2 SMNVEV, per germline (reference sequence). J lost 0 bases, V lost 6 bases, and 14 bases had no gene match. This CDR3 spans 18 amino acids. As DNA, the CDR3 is TGTGCCAGCAGCCGACCGGCGGGGACAGGGAAGTTGAACACTGAAGCTTTCTTT. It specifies CASSRPAGTGKLNTEAFF.

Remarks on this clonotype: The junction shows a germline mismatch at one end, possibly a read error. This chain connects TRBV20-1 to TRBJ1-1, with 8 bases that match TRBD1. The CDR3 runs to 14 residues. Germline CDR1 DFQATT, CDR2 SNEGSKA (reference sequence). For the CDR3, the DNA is TGCACTGCTAGAGGGGACAGGTTCGACACTGAAGCTTTCTTT. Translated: CTARGDRFDTEAFF.

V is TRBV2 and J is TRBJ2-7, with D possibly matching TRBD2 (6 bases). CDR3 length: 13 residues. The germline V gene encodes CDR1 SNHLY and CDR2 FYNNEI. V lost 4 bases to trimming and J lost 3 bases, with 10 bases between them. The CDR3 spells CASSGGTDYEQYF. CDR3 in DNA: TGTGCCAGCAGTGGGGGGACTGACTACGAGCAGTACTTC.

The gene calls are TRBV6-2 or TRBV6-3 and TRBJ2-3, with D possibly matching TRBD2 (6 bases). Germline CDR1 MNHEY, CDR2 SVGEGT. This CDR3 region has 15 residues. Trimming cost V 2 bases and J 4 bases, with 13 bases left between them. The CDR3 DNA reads TGTGCCAGCAGTTACGGGTGGGAGGAGCCAGATACGCAGTATTTT. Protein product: CASSYGWEEPDTQYF.

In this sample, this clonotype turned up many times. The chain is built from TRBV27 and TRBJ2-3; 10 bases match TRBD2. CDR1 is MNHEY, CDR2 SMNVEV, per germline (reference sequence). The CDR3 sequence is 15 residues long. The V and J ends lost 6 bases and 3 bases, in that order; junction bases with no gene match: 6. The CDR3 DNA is TGTGCCAGCAGCCGCCCGACTAGCGGGACAGATACGCAGTATTTT. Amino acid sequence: CASSRPTSGTDTQYF.

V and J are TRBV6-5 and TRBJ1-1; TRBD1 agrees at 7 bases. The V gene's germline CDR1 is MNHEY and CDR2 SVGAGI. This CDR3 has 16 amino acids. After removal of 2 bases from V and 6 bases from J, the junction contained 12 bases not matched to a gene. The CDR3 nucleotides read TGTGCCAGCAGTTACCTCAATAGACAGGGTTTAGCTGAAGCTTTCTTT. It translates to CASSYLNRQGLAEAFF.

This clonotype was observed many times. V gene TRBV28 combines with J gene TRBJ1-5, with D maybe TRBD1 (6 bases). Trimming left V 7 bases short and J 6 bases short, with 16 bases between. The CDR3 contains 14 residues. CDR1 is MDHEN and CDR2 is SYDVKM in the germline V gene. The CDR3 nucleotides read TGTGCCAGCAATTCTAAGACAGGAGCTCAGCCCCAGCATTTT. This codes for CASNSKTGAQPQHF. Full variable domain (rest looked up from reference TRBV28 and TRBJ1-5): DVKVTQSSRYLVKRTGEKVFLECVQDMDHENMFWYRQDPGLGLRLIYFSYDVKMKEKGDIPEGYSVSREKKERFSLILESASTNQTSMYLCASNSKTGAQPQHFGDGTRLSIL.

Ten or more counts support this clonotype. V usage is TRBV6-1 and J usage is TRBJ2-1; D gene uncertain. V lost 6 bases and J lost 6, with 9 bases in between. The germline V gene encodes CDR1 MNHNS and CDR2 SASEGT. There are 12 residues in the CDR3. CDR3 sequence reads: CASSPRSNEQFF. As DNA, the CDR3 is TGTGCCAGCAGCCCCCGAAGCAATGAGCAGTTCTTC.